This is a list of T cell receptor beta chains from one sample in a study of cytomegalovirus exposure and HLA in healthy donors. TCRdb keeps only in-frame clones here, not all; method: immunoSEQ multiplex PCR. The data contain about 160,000 clones, about four fifths of them seen just once; the ten biggest clones take up 4% to 5.5%. The sequenced sample was PBMCs. The receptors shown here come from a man younger than 40 in good health and CMV-seronegative. Both conserved end residues are part of each CDR3. A D gene is named only where the DNA matches it firmly. Clone size is shown for a subset of rows, as once, few, many or a class of expanded clone.

d_call j_call v_call clone_size cdr3_aa cdr3_nt
- TRBJ2-3 TRBV4-3 - CASSQGRYGFEADTQYF TGCGCCAGCAGCCAAGGGCGATACGGGTTTGAGGCGGATACGCAGTATTTT
- TRBJ1-2 TRBV5-1 - CASSPRPQDKNYGYTF TGCGCCAGCAGCCCCCGACCCCAAGACAAAAACTATGGCTACACCTTC
TRBD1 TRBJ1-5 TRBV28 - CASSRDRVISQPQHF TGTGCCAGCAGTCGGGACAGGGTGATAAGTCAGCCCCAGCATTTT
- TRBJ2-7 TRBV6-5 - CASSYSQGAAYEQYF TGTGCCAGCAGTTACTCACAGGGCGCGGCCTACGAGCAGTACTTC
- TRBJ2-1 TRBV4-1 - CASSQGPGLITYNEQFF TGCGCCAGCAGCCAAGGTCCTGGACTAATAACGTACAATGAGCAGTTCTTC
TRBD2 TRBJ2-7 TRBV27 - CASSLEGLVREQYF TGTGCCAGCAGCCTAGAGGGACTAGTCCGCGAGCAGTACTTC
TRBD1 TRBJ2-2 TRBV5-1 - CASNPTGTGVTGELFF TGCGCCAGCAACCCTACCGGGACAGGGGTCACCGGGGAGCTGTTTTTT
TRBD1 TRBJ2-5 TRBV5-6 - CASSADRLQETQYF TGTGCCAGCAGCGCGGACAGGTTACAAGAGACCCAGTACTTC
- TRBJ1-6 TRBV29-1 - CSVVGGEGSPLHF TGCAGCGTTGTGGGCGGTGAGGGTTCACCCCTCCACTTT
- TRBJ1-4 TRBV5-6 medium-sized CASSLVATAYNEKLFF TGTGCCAGCAGCTTGGTGGCGACAGCTTATAATGAAAAACTGTTTTTT
TRBD1 TRBJ1-4 TRBV5-1 - CASSRTGISEKLFF TGCGCCAGCAGCAGGACAGGGATCAGTGAAAAACTGTTTTTT
TRBD1 TRBJ2-7 TRBV7-9 - CAGGASSGEQYF TGTGCAGGGGGCGCTTCGTCGGGGGAGCAGTACTTC
TRBD2 TRBJ2-7 TRBV5-6 - CASSLGEGYF TGTGCCAGCAGCTTGGGGGAGGGGTACTTC
TRBD1 TRBJ2-7 TRBV28 once CASSSTPGTGFEQYF TGTGCCAGCAGTTCAACTCCCGGGACAGGGTTCGAGCAGTACTTC
- TRBJ2-7 TRBV6-5 - CASSYFDRGGSYEQYF TGTGCCAGCAGTTACTTTGACAGGGGAGGGTCCTACGAGCAGTACTTC
TRBD2 TRBJ2-5 TRBV29-1 - CSVRGLAGLRETQYF TGCAGCGTTAGGGGTCTAGCGGGGTTGAGAGAGACCCAGTACTTC
- TRBJ1-5 TRBV6-1 - CASSDQGSNQPQHF TGTGCCAGCAGTGACCAGGGCAGCAATCAGCCCCAGCATTTT
- TRBJ1-1 TRBV6-6 - CASSYSGRDTEAFF TGTGCCAGCAGTTACTCGGGCAGAGACACTGAAGCTTTCTTT
TRBD2 TRBJ2-7 TRBV30 - CAWSVLTGGSYEQYF TGTGCCTGGAGTGTCTTGACGGGGGGGTCCTACGAGCAGTACTTC
TRBD1 TRBJ1-1 TRBV5-4 few CASSFGQVEAFF TGTGCCAGCAGCTTTGGACAGGTTGAAGCTTTCTTT
- TRBJ2-4 TRBV6-5 - CASSPFKIAKNIQYF TGTGCCAGCAGTCCCTTTAAAATAGCCAAAAACATTCAGTACTTC
TRBD1 TRBJ1-5 TRBV7-9 once CASSLEGQGDQPQHF TGTGCCAGCAGCTTAGAGGGACAGGGGGATCAGCCCCAGCATTTT
TRBD1 TRBJ1-2 TRBV6-1 - CASSEVSMDRGSGYTF TGTGCCAGCAGTGAAGTATCGATGGACAGGGGGAGCGGCTACACCTTC
- TRBJ1-3 TRBV27 - CASNPTGPISGNTIYF TGTGCCAGCAACCCAACAGGACCCATCTCTGGAAACACCATATATTTT
- TRBJ2-6 TRBV6-1 - CASSHNSGANVLTF TGTGCCAGCAGCCACAATTCTGGGGCCAACGTCCTGACTTTC
TRBD2 TRBJ2-1 TRBV27 - CASSLAGGSVEQFF TGTGCCAGCAGTTTAGCGGGAGGTTCAGTAGAGCAGTTCTTC
- TRBJ2-7 TRBV10-3 once CAISDGLVSYEQYF TGTGCCATCAGTGACGGACTGGTTTCCTACGAGCAGTACTTC
TRBD1 TRBJ1-1 TRBV5-1 once CASSVDRDTEAFF TGCGCCAGCAGCGTGGACAGGGACACTGAAGCTTTCTTT
TRBD1 TRBJ1-2 TRBV7-8 - CASSLAPRDRGRAGYTF TGTGCCAGCAGCTTAGCGCCTCGGGACAGGGGGCGCGCCGGCTACACCTTC
TRBD2 TRBJ2-1 TRBV4-3 - CASSQGLAGGRDRDNEQFF TGCGCCAGCAGCCAAGGACTAGCGGGGGGGCGGGACCGGGACAATGAGCAGTTCTTC
- TRBJ1-3 TRBV18 - CASSPEGGGFSGNTIYF TGTGCCAGCTCACCTGAGGGCGGAGGATTCTCTGGAAACACCATATATTTT
- TRBJ2-1 TRBV30 - CAWNIAATNNEQFF TGTGCCTGGAATATAGCGGCCACCAACAATGAGCAGTTCTTC
- TRBJ1-5 TRBV7-2 - CASSTTGSNQPQHF TGTGCCAGCAGCACCACAGGGAGCAATCAGCCCCAGCATTTT
- TRBJ2-7 TRBV23-1 - CASSQRCRGSYEQYF TGCGCCAGCAGTCAAAGGTGTAGAGGCTCCTACGAGCAGTACTTC
- TRBJ2-7 TRBV28 - CASSETYEQYF TGTGCCAGCAGCGAGACCTACGAGCAGTACTTC
- TRBJ1-1 TRBV19 - CASNDGGVLDTEAFF TGTGCCAGTAACGATGGGGGCGTATTGGACACTGAAGCTTTCTTT
- TRBJ2-1 TRBV2 - CASSEATGRNEQFF TGTGCCAGCAGTGAAGCTACAGGACGCAATGAGCAGTTCTTC
- TRBJ1-1 TRBV18 - CASSLGGEGTEAFF TGTGCCAGCTCACTGGGTGGGGAGGGCACTGAAGCTTTCTTT
- TRBJ1-3 TRBV18 - CASSPLQGLSSGNTIYF TGTGCCAGCTCACCACTGCAGGGCCTGAGCTCTGGAAACACCATATATTTT
TRBD1 TRBJ1-5 TRBV2 - CASSTSAGTGDF TGTGCCAGCAGCACCAGCGCCGGGACAGGGGATTTT
- TRBJ2-7 TRBV15 - CATSRDSSYEQYF TGTGCCACCAGCAGGGACAGTTCCTACGAGCAGTACTTC
TRBD1 TRBJ2-6 TRBV15 - CATSTGTDSGANVLTF TGTGCCACCAGCACCGGGACAGACTCTGGGGCCAACGTCCTGACTTTC
TRBD2 TRBJ2-1 TRBV5-8 - CASRALGLAGGHSYNEQFF TGTGCCAGCAGAGCTCTGGGACTAGCGGGAGGTCACTCCTACAATGAGCAGTTCTTC
- TRBJ1-4 TRBV5-1 once CASRIGVDEKLFF TGCGCCAGTCGCATAGGGGTAGATGAAAAACTGTTTTTT
TRBD1 TRBJ1-6 TRBV9 - CASSDRGNSPLHF TGTGCCAGCAGTGACAGGGGTAATTCACCCCTCCACTTT
TRBD1 TRBJ1-1 TRBV5-1 - CASSLGTGMNTEAFF TGCGCCAGCAGCTTGGGGACAGGCATGAACACTGAAGCTTTCTTT
TRBD1 TRBJ2-7 TRBV7-6 - CASSAGQGSSYEQYF TGTGCCAGCTCCGCGGGACAGGGGAGCTCCTACGAGCAGTACTTC
TRBD1 TRBJ2-5 TRBV27 - CASADRVRETQYF TGTGCCAGCGCGGACAGGGTTAGGGAGACCCAGTACTTC
- TRBJ1-1 TRBV7-6 - CASSLSRMNTEAFF TGTGCCAGCAGCTTATCGCGTATGAACACTGAAGCTTTCTTT
- TRBJ1-1 TRBV5-1 - CASSRQGKNTEAFF TGCGCCAGCAGCCGCCAGGGAAAGAACACTGAAGCTTTCTTT
TRBD1 TRBJ1-2 TRBV7-2 - CASTLRGGWDGYTF TGTGCCAGCACCCTAAGAGGGGGCTGGGATGGCTACACCTTC
- TRBJ2-1 TRBV19 - CASREGGATNEQFF TGTGCCAGTAGAGAGGGCGGGGCCACGAATGAGCAGTTCTTC
TRBD1 TRBJ2-1 TRBV7-3 - CASSQSGGGYNEQFF TGTGCCAGCAGCCAGTCAGGGGGCGGCTACAATGAGCAGTTCTTC
- TRBJ2-1 TRBV7-7 - CASSPGTLNNEQFF TGTGCCAGCAGCCCGGGGACTTTAAACAATGAGCAGTTCTTC
- TRBJ2-3 TRBV5-1 - CASSLRTAANTQYF TGCGCCAGCAGCTTGAGGACAGCCGCTAATACGCAGTATTTT
- TRBJ2-5 TRBV20-1 - CSARAQETQYF TGCAGTGCTAGGGCCCAAGAGACCCAGTACTTC
TRBD1 TRBJ2-1 TRBV2 - CASSPRTGSYNEQFF TGTGCCAGCAGTCCCCGGACAGGCTCCTACAATGAGCAGTTCTTC
TRBD1 TRBJ1-5 TRBV27 - CASPNRGRNQPQHF TGTGCCAGTCCAAACAGGGGGCGGAATCAGCCCCAGCATTTT